A selection of T cell receptor beta chains follows, all from one sample in a study of cytomegalovirus exposure and HLA in healthy donors. Produced via immunoSEQ multiplex PCR; TCRdb's table is partial and in-frame only. The sample comprises approximately 200,000 clones, approximately 80% of which are singletons, and about 1.9% rests with the top ten. The sequencing input was PBMCs. The receptors shown here come from a woman in her late teens or twenties in good health and CMV-seropositive. Both conserved end residues are part of each CDR3. D genes are given only for firm matches. The size of a clone is reported for some rows only, either as once, few or many, or as a class for expanded clones.

>TRBJ2-2|.|TRBV5-1|TRBD1
CASNLDRGPYTGELFF
TGCGCCAGCAACTTGGACAGGGGGCCGTACACCGGGGAGCTGTTTTTT
>TRBJ1-5|few|TRBV6-5|.
CASSRGRGGNQPQHF
TGTGCCAGCAGCCGAGGCCGGGGAGGCAATCAGCCCCAGCATTTT
>TRBJ1-1|.|TRBV27|.
CASSLLTQNTEAFF
TGTGCCAGCAGTTTACTCACACAGAACACTGAAGCTTTCTTT
>TRBJ1-1|.|TRBV7-9|.
CSSSLGPLTEAFF
TGTTCCAGCAGCTTAGGTCCGTTGACTGAAGCTTTCTTT
>TRBJ1-1|once|TRBV5-1|.
CASSPMGGMGNTEAFF
TGCGCCAGCAGCCCGATGGGAGGGATGGGGAACACTGAAGCTTTCTTT
>TRBJ2-2|once|TRBV6-5|.
CASRLRVYSGELFF
TGTGCCAGCAGGCTCAGGGTTTACTCCGGGGAGCTGTTTTTT
>TRBJ2-6|few|TRBV4-2|.
CASSQDRESGANVLTF
TGTGCCAGCAGCCAAGATCGGGAGTCTGGGGCCAACGTCCTGACTTTC
>TRBJ1-5|.|TRBV7-9|.
CASSLDRGSQHF
TGTGCCAGCAGCTTAGATCGAGGTTCCCAGCATTTT
>TRBJ2-5|.|TRBV27|TRBD1
CASSSQGQGVMKQYF
TGTGCCAGCAGTTCCCAGGGACAGGGGGTAATGAAGCAGTACTTC
>TRBJ1-5|.|TRBV10-2|TRBD1
CASSEGDRSLQPQHF
TGCGCCAGCAGTGAGGGGGACAGGTCTTTGCAGCCCCAGCATTTT
>TRBJ1-2|.|TRBV19|TRBD1
CASRTGNRGNGYTF
TGTGCCAGTAGGACGGGTAACAGGGGCAATGGCTACACCTTC
>TRBJ2-5|.|TRBV27|.
CASSPTPGEQETQYF
TGTGCCAGCAGTCCTACGCCAGGGGAGCAAGAGACCCAGTACTTC
>TRBJ1-2|once|TRBV6-5|.
CASSEEQGDGYTF
TGTGCCAGCAGTGAAGAGCAGGGTGATGGCTACACCTTC
>TRBJ2-5|.|TRBV28|TRBD2
CASSLAIAGGQETQYF
TGTGCCAGCAGTCTTGCCATAGCGGGGGGCCAAGAGACCCAGTACTTC
>TRBJ2-7|.|TRBV5-4|.
CASSLTGYEQYF
TGTGCCAGCAGCTTAACTGGCTACGAGCAGTACTTC
>TRBJ2-1|.|TRBV18|TRBD1
CASSKTGTAPGSYNEQFF
TGTGCCAGCTCAAAAACCGGGACAGCCCCAGGCTCCTACAATGAGCAGTTCTTC
>TRBJ1-2|.|TRBV6-1|TRBD1
CASSEVLARDRDLGYTF
TGTGCCAGCAGTGAAGTTCTAGCCCGGGACAGGGATCTTGGCTACACCTTC
>TRBJ2-7|.|TRBV15|TRBD1
CATRGQGTYEQYF
TGTGCCACCAGGGGACAGGGGACCTACGAGCAGTACTTC
>TRBJ1-4|.|TRBV19|.
CASAPEAREKLFF
TGTGCCAGCGCGCCGGAGGCCAGGGAAAAACTGTTTTTT
>TRBJ2-6|few|TRBV4-3|.
CASSHSVSGANVLTF
TGCGCCAGCAGCCACTCCGTCTCTGGGGCCAACGTCCTGACTTTC
>TRBJ2-7|once|TRBV29-1|.
CSVDSEPFYEQYF
TGCAGCGTTGATTCAGAACCTTTCTACGAGCAGTACTTC
>TRBJ1-6|.|TRBV7-2|.
CASSLYGGIKGSPLHF
TGTGCCAGCAGCTTATACGGGGGTATCAAGGGTTCACCCCTCCACTTT
>TRBJ2-5|.|TRBV14|.
CASSQELSTAQETQYF
TGTGCCAGCAGCCAAGAACTATCGACAGCACAAGAGACCCAGTACTTC
>TRBJ1-2|.|TRBV4-3|.
CASSPMDKDNYGYTF
TGCGCCAGCAGCCCAATGGACAAGGATAACTATGGCTACACCTTC
>TRBJ2-1|.|TRBV6-5|.
CASSYTLYNEQFF
TGTGCCAGCAGTTACACATTATACAATGAGCAGTTCTTC
>TRBJ2-4|.|TRBV6-1|.
CASSLTYSAKNIQYF
TGTGCCAGCAGCCTCACGTATAGCGCCAAAAACATTCAGTACTTC
>TRBJ2-7|.|TRBV28|.
CASTPGHFSYEQYF
TGTGCCAGCACCCCGGGACATTTCTCCTACGAGCAGTACTTC
>TRBJ2-1|.|TRBV9|TRBD2
CASSPRGAGGHNEQFF
TGTGCCAGCAGCCCACGGGGAGCGGGGGGACACAATGAGCAGTTCTTC
>TRBJ2-3|.|TRBV11-2|.
CASSGVGGGKDTQYF
TGTGCCAGCAGCGGTGTGGGCGGGGGCAAAGATACGCAGTATTTT
>TRBJ1-1|.|TRBV7-9|TRBD1
CASSLKGANTEAFF
TGTGCCAGCAGCTTAAAGGGGGCTAACACTGAAGCTTTCTTT
>TRBJ2-4|.|TRBV5-1|.
CASSTGGGEENIQYF
TGCGCCAGCAGCACGGGCGGTGGGGAGGAAAACATTCAGTACTTC
>TRBJ2-1|.|TRBV4-2|.
CASSQASTYKDEQFF
TGTGCCAGCAGCCAGGCTAGTACCTACAAAGATGAGCAGTTCTTC
>TRBJ2-5|.|TRBV6-1|TRBD2
CASSFTSGGSETQYF
TGTGCCAGCAGTTTTACTAGCGGGGGGTCGGAGACCCAGTACTTC
>TRBJ1-5|few|TRBV7-9|.
CASSLGSGGWVNQPQHF
TGTGCCAGCAGCTTGGGTTCTGGAGGTTGGGTCAATCAGCCCCAGCATTTT
>TRBJ2-3|.|TRBV7-2|TRBD1
CASSLSWDRVGDTQYF
TGTGCCAGCAGCTTAAGCTGGGACAGGGTTGGGGATACGCAGTATTTT
>TRBJ2-2|few|TRBV25-1|.
CASSATHDTGELFF
TGTGCCAGCAGTGCGACTCACGACACCGGGGAGCTGTTTTTT
>TRBJ2-1|once|TRBV19|.
CASSILGDSYNEQFF
TGTGCCAGTAGTATACTAGGTGACTCCTACAATGAGCAGTTCTTC
>TRBJ2-1|.|TRBV6-1|TRBD2
CASSEVLAGGEEQFF
TGTGCCAGCAGTGAAGTACTAGCGGGGGGAGAGGAGCAGTTCTTC
>TRBJ1-2|.|TRBV18|.
CASSPRLQGSSNYGYTF
TGTGCCAGCTCACCAAGACTGCAGGGAAGCTCTAACTATGGCTACACCTTC
>TRBJ2-1|few|TRBV6-6|.
CASRNQGSEQFF
TGTGCCAGCAGGAATCAGGGGAGTGAGCAGTTCTTC
>TRBJ2-1|.|TRBV14|.
CASSQDRSYNEQFF
TGTGCCAGCAGCCAAGACCGCTCCTACAATGAGCAGTTCTTC
>TRBJ1-1|.|TRBV5-6|TRBD1
CASSKRQGSATEAFF
TGTGCCAGCAGCAAACGACAGGGTTCGGCCACTGAAGCTTTCTTT
>TRBJ2-1|.|TRBV6-5|.
CASSYGSEDEQFF
TGTGCCAGCAGTTACGGCAGTGAAGATGAGCAGTTCTTC
>TRBJ2-7|few|TRBV7-2|TRBD1
CASSKDRGGYYEQYF
TGTGCCAGCAGCAAGGACAGGGGGGGTTACTACGAGCAGTACTTC
>TRBJ1-4|once|TRBV5-1|TRBD1
CASSSGTGSRDEKLFF
TGCGCCAGCAGCTCCGGGACAGGAAGTCGCGATGAAAAACTGTTTTTT